This T cell receptor beta chain is from a study of vaccination and CD4 T cells after COVID-19. On the study more broadly: The authors exposed cells to overlapping spike peptides derived from SARS-CoV-2, HCoV-NL63, HCoV-OC43 and HCoV-229E.

This CDR3 is built from 15 residues. CDR1 and CDR2 from the germline V gene are MNHEY and SMNVEV (reference sequence). V lost 10 bases to trimming and J lost 4 bases, with 22 bases between them. Treatment noted: approximately nine-day PBMC culture with coronavirus spike peptide pools or control peptides (ViraFEST assay). In regard to this clonotype: Its cognate antigen is unknown.

At the Johns Hopkins FTIC core, DNA taken from cultured CD4+ T cells was sequenced by way of the Oncomine TCR Beta short-read assay. Genomic DNA from cultured CD4+ T cells was extracted. TCRdb called the PCR reads again in MiXCR, with one record for every CDR3 protein. The table lists thousands of distinct CDR3 sequences, 65% to 85% of them singletons. The sequence derives from a human donor who had recovered from COVID-19. Material: CD4+ T cells from blood, cultured in vitro. The chain uses TRBV27 and TRBJ1-1, with D possibly TRBD1 on 6 matching bases. This chain's CDR3 is CATKWGHESSTEAFF. As DNA, the CDR3 is TGTGCCACAAAATGGGGGCATGAGAGTAGCACTGAAGCTTTCTTT.